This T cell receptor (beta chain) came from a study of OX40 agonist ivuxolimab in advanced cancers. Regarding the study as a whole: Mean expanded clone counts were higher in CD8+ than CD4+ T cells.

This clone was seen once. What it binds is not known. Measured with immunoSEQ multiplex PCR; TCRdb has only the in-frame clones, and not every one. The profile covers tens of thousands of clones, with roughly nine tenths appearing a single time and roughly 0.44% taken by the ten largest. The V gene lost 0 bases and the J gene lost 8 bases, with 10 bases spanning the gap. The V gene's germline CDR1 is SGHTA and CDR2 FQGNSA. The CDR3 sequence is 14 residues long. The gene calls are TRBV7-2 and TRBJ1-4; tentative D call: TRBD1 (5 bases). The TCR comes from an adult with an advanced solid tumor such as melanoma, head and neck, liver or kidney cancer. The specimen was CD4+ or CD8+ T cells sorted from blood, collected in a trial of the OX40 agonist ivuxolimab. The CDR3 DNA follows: TGTGCCAGCAGCTTAGCAATCGAGGGGGAAAAACTGTTTTTT. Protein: CASSLAIEGEKLFF.